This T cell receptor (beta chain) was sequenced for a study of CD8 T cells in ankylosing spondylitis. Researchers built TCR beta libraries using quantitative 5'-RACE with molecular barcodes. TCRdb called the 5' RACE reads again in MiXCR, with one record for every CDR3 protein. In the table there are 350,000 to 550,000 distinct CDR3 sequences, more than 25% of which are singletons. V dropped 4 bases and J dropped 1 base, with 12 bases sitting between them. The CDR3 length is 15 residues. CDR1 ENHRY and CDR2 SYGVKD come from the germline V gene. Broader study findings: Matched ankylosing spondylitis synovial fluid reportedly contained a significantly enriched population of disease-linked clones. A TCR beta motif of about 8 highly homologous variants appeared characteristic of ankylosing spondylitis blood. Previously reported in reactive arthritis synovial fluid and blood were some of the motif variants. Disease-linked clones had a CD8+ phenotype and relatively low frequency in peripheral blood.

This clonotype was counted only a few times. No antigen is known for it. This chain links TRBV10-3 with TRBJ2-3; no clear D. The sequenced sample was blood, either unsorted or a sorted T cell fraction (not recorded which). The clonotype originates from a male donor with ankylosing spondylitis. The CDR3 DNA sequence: TGTGCCATCAGTGTTATCCAAACGGGCACAGATACGCAGTATTTT. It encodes CAISVIQTGTDTQYF.